The 29 T cell receptor beta chains below were found in one sample sequenced in a study of Ad26.COV2.S vaccination and SARS-CoV-2 variants. The treatment denotes: some 19 received Ad26.COV2.S at low or high dose, single or two shots; a few received placebo; per-sample allocation not given. It was on day 63 after the first vaccine or placebo injection that samples were taken. Measured with immunoSEQ multiplex PCR; TCRdb has only the in-frame clones, and not every one. The sample contains 300,000 to 400,000 clones, 75% to 90% of which appear only once. The sequences come from peripheral blood, collected in a trial of Ad26.COV2.S vaccine versus placebo. The receptors were gathered from a person between 18 and 59 years old who received the Ad26.COV2.S COVID-19 vaccine or a placebo.

The chain combines TRBV12-3 or TRBV12-4 with TRBJ1-1, with D possibly being TRBD1 (6 bases). CDR3 size: 13 residues. V shed 10 bases and J shed 1 base, with 13 bases lying between them. The CDR3 region is CAISQGPNTEAFF. The CDR3 DNA is TGTGCCATCTCACAGGGCCCGAACACTGAAGCTTTCTTT.

The chain has TRBV18 and TRBJ2-7; no clear D gene. Trimming pared 0 bases from V and 4 bases from J, leaving 13 bases between. This CDR3 contains 15 residues. Germline CDR1 is KGHSH and CDR2 is LQKENI. The CDR3, as DNA: TGTGCCAGCTCACCACCGTCCGATGGGGTGTACGAGCAGTACTTC. It codes for CASSPPSDGVYEQYF.

V is TRBV7-9 and J is TRBJ2-1; 7 bases agree with TRBD2. The CDR3 has 16 residues. The ends lost 1 base at V and 6 bases at J; junction bases unmatched: 9. Germline V lookup: CDR1 SEHNR, CDR2 FQNEAQ (reference sequence). This CDR3 reads CASSLGGGVSSNEQFF. The CDR3 region has the DNA TGTGCCAGCAGCTTAGGCGGGGGAGTGAGCTCCAATGAGCAGTTCTTC.

The CDR3 spells CASSYGQNFNQPQHF. The CDR3 coding sequence is TGTGCCAGCAGTTACGGTCAGAACTTCAATCAGCCCCAGCATTTT. This chain joins TRBV6-2 or TRBV6-3 and TRBJ1-5; D is unresolved. The V end lost 2 bases, the J end lost 3 bases, and 11 bases lay between the germline ends. CDR3 length: 15 residues. The germline gives CDR1 MNHEY, CDR2 SVGEGT.

V is TRBV19 and J is TRBJ2-1; 8 bases are a match to TRBD1. Trimming at V came to 5 bases and at J to 4 bases, leaving 7 bases not matched to a gene. Germline loops: CDR1 LNHDA, CDR2 SQIVND (reference sequence). The length of the CDR3 is 15 residues. Here the CDR3 DNA reads TGTGCCAGTAGTCCAGGGGACAGGATATACAATGAGCAGTTCTTC. It codes for CASSPGDRIYNEQFF.

The chain employs TRBV7-3 and TRBJ2-1, with D unclear. V lost 5 bases, J lost 3 bases, and 8 bases lay in between. The CDR3 covers 13 residues. Germline V CDR1 and CDR2: SGHTA, FQGTGA. The CDR3 protein is CASSLTHYNEQFF. The CDR3 DNA sequence: TGTGCCAGCAGCCTGACCCACTACAATGAGCAGTTCTTC. The whole variable domain, filled in from reference TRBV7-3 and TRBJ2-1, reads GAGVSQTPSNKVTEKGKYVELRCDPISGHTALYWYRQSLGQGPEFLIYFQGTGAADDSGLPNDRFFAVRPEGSVSTLKIQRTERGDSAVYLCASSLTHYNEQFFGPGTRLTVL.

This chain uses TRBV12-3 or TRBV12-4 with TRBJ2-3, with 9 bases that match TRBD1. The trim removed 8 bases at V and 3 bases at J, leaving 3 bases unmatched. This CDR3 is built from 13 residues. The CDR3 DNA reads as TGTGCCAGCGGACAGGGGAGTACAGATACGCAGTATTTT. The encoded protein is CASGQGSTDTQYF.

The rearrangement joins TRBV11-2 to TRBJ2-1, with a weak D call TRBD1 (7 bases). Germline-derived CDR1 and CDR2 are SGHAT and FQNNGV. This CDR3 contains 15 residues. Trimming took 5 bases from V and 7 from J, leaving 18 bases between them. The CDR3 sequence: CASSRGQGGRNEQFF. CDR3 DNA: TGTGCCAGCAGCCGGGGGCAGGGGGGACGGAATGAGCAGTTCTTC.

This rearrangement joins TRBV10-1 to TRBJ2-3; D is perhaps TRBD1 (5 bases). V shed 9 bases and J shed 0 bases, with 10 bases lying between them. The CDR3 is made up of 13 amino acids. Germline assignment: CDR1 WNHNN and CDR2 SYGVQD (reference sequence). This chain's CDR3 is CASRGASTDTQYF. In DNA form, the CDR3 reads TGCGCCAGTCGTGGGGCTAGCACAGATACGCAGTATTTT.

The CDR3, as DNA: TGTGCCAGCAGTTCGCCCAGCGGGAGAGTCAATGAGCAGTTCTTC. The encoded protein is CASSSPSGRVNEQFF. The chain employs TRBV28 and TRBJ2-1; the match to TRBD2 covers 8 bases. In germline, CDR1 is MDHEN, CDR2 SYDVKM. This CDR3 comprises 15 residues. V gave up 4 bases and J gave up 6 bases; unmatched junction bases: 8. The full variable domain, completed using reference TRBV28 and TRBJ2-1, is DVKVTQSSRYLVKRTGEKVFLECVQDMDHENMFWYRQDPGLGLRLIYFSYDVKMKEKGDIPEGYSVSREKKERFSLILESASTNQTSMYLCASSSPSGRVNEQFFGPGTRLTVL.

The chain combines TRBV29-1 with TRBJ1-3; 11 positions agree with TRBD1. Looked up from germline, CDR1 is SQVTM and CDR2 is ANQGSEA. The trim removed 5 bases at V and 3 bases at J, leaving 12 bases unmatched. The CDR3 runs 17 residues. The CDR3 protein is CSVTGTGGSTFGNTIYF. The CDR3 DNA is TGCAGCGTTACCGGGACAGGGGGTTCCACTTTTGGAAACACCATATATTTT.

The chain is built from TRBV7-6 and TRBJ2-3, with 9 bases fitting TRBD2. In germline, CDR1 is SGHVS, CDR2 FNYEAQ. J lost 7 bases, V lost 1 base, and 6 bases had no gene match. The CDR3 extends over 15 amino acids. The CDR3 sequence: CASSLGTGLAHTQYF. CDR3 sequence (DNA): TGTGCCAGCAGCTTAGGGACGGGACTAGCTCATACGCAGTATTTT.

The chain has TRBV4-2 and TRBJ2-4, with 9 bases aligning to TRBD1. CDR3 length: 17 residues. In germline, CDR1 is LGHNA, CDR2 YNFKEQ. Trimming at V came to 4 bases and at J to 2 bases, leaving 9 bases not matched to a gene. CDR3: CASSPTTGGAPKNIQYF. CDR3 bases: TGTGCCAGCAGCCCTACAACAGGGGGCGCCCCCAAAAACATTCAGTACTTC.

The gene calls are TRBV5-6 and TRBJ2-1; D is unclear. The CDR3 has 16 amino acids. Germline V gene data show CDR1 as SGHDT and CDR2 as YYEEEE. The V end lost 6 bases, the J end lost 0 bases, and 16 bases lay between the germline ends. The CDR3 DNA sequence: TGTGCCAGCACCCTCCCTCCAGGTTACTCCTACAATGAGCAGTTCTTC. It yields the protein CASTLPPGYSYNEQFF.

The DNA of the CDR3 is TGTGCCAGCAGTTTATCGGTACGGCAAGTTTACTCCTACGAGCAGTACTTC. Translation gives CASSLSVRQVYSYEQYF. The genes are TRBV27 and TRBJ2-7; no definite D call. CDR1 is MNHEY, CDR2 SMNVEV, per germline (reference sequence). Trimming took off 0 bases at V and 0 bases at J, with 15 bases between the two ends. The CDR3 is made up of 17 amino acids.

The chain joins TRBV28 to TRBJ1-6, with D uncertain. Trimming left V 2 bases short and J 11 bases short, with 13 bases between. This CDR3 has 14 amino acids. Germline CDR1 is MDHEN and CDR2 is SYDVKM. The CDR3 reads CASSLVKGLAPLHF. CDR3 nucleotide sequence: TGTGCCAGCAGTTTAGTAAAGGGTTTGGCACCCCTCCACTTT. Filled out from reference TRBV28 and TRBJ1-6, the complete variable domain reads DVKVTQSSRYLVKRTGEKVFLECVQDMDHENMFWYRQDPGLGLRLIYFSYDVKMKEKGDIPEGYSVSREKKERFSLILESASTNQTSMYLCASSLVKGLAPLHFGNGTRLTVT.

The chain uses TRBV10-3 and TRBJ2-3, with 7 bases identical to TRBD2. V lost 8 bases to trimming and J lost 0 bases; unmatched junction nucleotides: 5. CDR1 ENHRY and CDR2 SYGVKD come from the germline V gene. The CDR3 sequence is 14 residues long. The CDR3 region is CAIGGGGSTDTQYF. The CDR3 DNA follows: TGTGCCATCGGCGGCGGGGGTAGCACAGATACGCAGTATTTT.

V and J are TRBV5-8 and TRBJ2-7; D may match TRBD1 or TRBD2 (5 bases each). This CDR3 contains 16 residues. The germline CDR1 and CDR2 sequences are SGHTS and YDEGEE. V lost 3 bases and J 0 bases, leaving 16 bases between the germline ends. The CDR3 sequence: CASSSVGTQGSYEQYF. CDR3 sequence (DNA): TGTGCCAGCAGCTCGGTTGGGACGCAGGGCTCCTACGAGCAGTACTTC. The variable domain in full, with the rest retrieved from reference TRBV5-8 and TRBJ2-7, is EAGVTQSPTHLIKTRGQQATLRCSPISGHTSVYWYQQALGLGLQFLLWYDEGEERNRGNFPPRFSGRQFPNYSSELNVNALELEDSALYLCASSSVGTQGSYEQYFGPGTRLTVT.

This chain links TRBV14 with TRBJ2-2, with 8 positions matching TRBD2. The germline V gene encodes CDR1 SGHDN and CDR2 FVKESK. The CDR3 totals 15 residues. The junction had 2 bases not matched to a gene; V was cut back by 1 base and J by 4 bases. The CDR3 DNA is TGTGCCAGCAGCCAAGTTCTAGCGGGCACCGGGGAGCTGTTTTTT. Translated, it gives CASSQVLAGTGELFF. Supplemented by reference TRBV14 and TRBJ2-2, the full variable domain reads EAGVTQFPSHSVIEKGQTVTLRCDPISGHDNLYWYRRVMGKEIKFLLHFVKESKQDESGMPNNRFLAERTGGTYSTLKVQPAELEDSGVYFCASSQVLAGTGELFFGEGSRLTVL.

The gene calls are TRBV7-2 and TRBJ1-3; 7 bases agree with TRBD1. V lost 4 bases to trimming and J lost 4 bases; unmatched junction nucleotides: 10. CDR1 and CDR2 from the germline V gene are SGHTA and FQGNSA. This CDR3 contains 16 residues. The CDR3 is CASSSAQGVTGNTIYF. Here the CDR3 DNA reads TGTGCCAGCAGCTCCGCTCAGGGGGTAACAGGAAACACCATATATTTT.

The V call is TRBV3-1 (or the pseudogene TRBV3-2), the J call TRBJ1-2; D perhaps matches TRBD1 (5 bases). The germline V gene has CDR1 LGHDT and CDR2 YNNKEL (reference sequence). V was shortened by 6 bases and J by 1 base, with 9 bases between the two germline ends. The CDR3 loop spans 13 amino acids. DNA of the CDR3: TGTGCCAGCAGTCTCCAGGGTAACTATGGCTACACCTTC. It is translated as CASSLQGNYGYTF.

This clone appeared once. The rearrangement joins TRBV28 to TRBJ1-2; D uncertain. CDR1 MDHEN and CDR2 SYDVKM come from the germline V gene. CDR3 length equals 12 residues. V lost 5 bases and J 4 bases, leaving 8 bases between the germline ends. Here the CDR3 DNA reads TGTGCCAGCAGTGGGGTCGGCTATGGCTACACCTTC. Amino acid sequence: CASSGVGYGYTF.

The rearrangement uses TRBV10-3 and TRBJ2-3; D not certain. The germline V gene encodes CDR1 ENHRY and CDR2 SYGVKD. This CDR3 is built from 13 residues. V was shortened by 0 bases and J by 6 bases, with 7 bases between the two germline ends. The CDR3 nucleotides read TGTGCCATCAGTGAGTCGTCGGTTGATACGCAGTATTTT. This encodes CAISESSVDTQYF.

The rearrangement uses TRBV18 and TRBJ2-7, with TRBD1 matching 8 bases. Trimming cost V 5 bases and J 2 bases; bases outside gene matches: 2. The germline V gene encodes CDR1 KGHSH and CDR2 LQKENI. The CDR3 is made up of 13 amino acids. CDR3 sequence reads: CASSTDRAYEQYF. The CDR3 DNA sequence: TGTGCCAGCTCAACGGACAGGGCCTACGAGCAGTACTTC.

The rearrangement uses TRBV11-2 and TRBJ2-7, with D perhaps matching TRBD2 (6 bases). V shed 5 bases and J shed 0 bases, with 17 bases lying between them. CDR3 length equals 16 residues. Germline assignment: CDR1 SGHAT and CDR2 FQNNGV. CDR3 region: CASSPSPGGLSYEQYF. CDR3 coding DNA: TGTGCCAGCAGCCCATCCCCCGGGGGTCTCTCCTACGAGCAGTACTTC. The full variable domain, with the rest looked up from reference TRBV11-2 and TRBJ2-7, is EAGVAQSPRYKIIEKRQSVAFWCNPISGHATLYWYQQILGQGPKLLIQFQNNGVVDDSQLPKDRFSAERLKGVDSTLKIQPAKLEDSAVYLCASSPSPGGLSYEQYFGPGTRLTVT.

The V gene is TRBV4-2, the J gene TRBJ2-7, with D hard to call. Germline CDR1 reads LGHNA; CDR2 reads YNFKEQ. The V gene lost 0 bases and the J gene lost 1 base, with 13 bases spanning the gap. CDR3 size: 16 residues. CDR3 protein: CASSQDLTTPSYEQYF. The CDR3, as DNA: TGTGCCAGCAGCCAAGACTTGACAACTCCTTCCTACGAGCAGTACTTC.

This rearrangement joins TRBV3-1 (or the pseudogene TRBV3-2) to TRBJ2-7; 10 bases fit TRBD1. The CDR3 totals 15 residues. In germline, CDR1 is LGHDT, CDR2 YNNKEL (reference sequence). Germline trimming cut 6 bases from V and 3 bases from J; bases unmatched to any gene: 8. For the CDR3, the DNA is TGTGCCAGCAGACGGGACAGGGGAAGGATCTACGAGCAGTACTTC. Translating it yields CASRRDRGRIYEQYF.

In DNA form, the CDR3 reads TGCGCCAGCAGTGAAGCGGCCGGGGGTTCACCCCTCCACTTT. This translates into CASSEAAGGSPLHF. This chain joins TRBV10-2 and TRBJ1-6; weak D call: TRBD1 (5 bases). In germline, CDR1 is WSHSY, CDR2 SAAADI. CDR3 length equals 14 residues. The V end was cut by 3 bases, the J end by 9 bases, with 12 bases between.

This chain connects TRBV5-1 to TRBJ2-4; D possibly corresponds to TRBD2 (7 bases). V dropped 0 bases and J dropped 8 bases, with 12 bases sitting between them. The CDR3 covers 14 residues. The V gene's germline CDR1 is SGHRS and CDR2 YFSETQ. CDR3 sequence (DNA): TGCGCCAGCAGCTTGGATCAGGGGAGGGACATTCAGTACTTC. Amino acid sequence: CASSLDQGRDIQYF.